This T cell receptor (beta chain) was identified in a study of cytomegalovirus exposure and HLA in healthy donors. As to this clone: The antigen is not known.

From germline, CDR1 is LNHNV and CDR2 YYDKDF (reference sequence). The length of the CDR3 is 16 residues. The V and J ends lost 2 bases and 5 bases respectively, with 15 bases between them. Both 60 Vbeta primers and 13 Jbeta primers went into the PCR. The data were produced by immunoSEQ multiplex PCR, yet TCRdb's version contains in-frame clones alone and is incomplete. The data contain about 140,000 clones, almost 85% of them seen just once; the ten biggest clones take up roughly 3.1%. Findings and limits, study-wide: Some highly shared sequence variants likely arose as a pipeline artifact.

The TCR comes from a man between 18 and 35 years old in good health and CMV-seropositive. The sample comprised PBMCs. V usage is TRBV15 and J usage is TRBJ2-2, with a tentative D call TRBD2 (6 bases). CDR3 residues: CATSRTTTRGTGELFF. For the CDR3, the DNA is TGTGCCACCAGCAGAACTACCACCCGGGGGACCGGGGAGCTGTTTTTT.